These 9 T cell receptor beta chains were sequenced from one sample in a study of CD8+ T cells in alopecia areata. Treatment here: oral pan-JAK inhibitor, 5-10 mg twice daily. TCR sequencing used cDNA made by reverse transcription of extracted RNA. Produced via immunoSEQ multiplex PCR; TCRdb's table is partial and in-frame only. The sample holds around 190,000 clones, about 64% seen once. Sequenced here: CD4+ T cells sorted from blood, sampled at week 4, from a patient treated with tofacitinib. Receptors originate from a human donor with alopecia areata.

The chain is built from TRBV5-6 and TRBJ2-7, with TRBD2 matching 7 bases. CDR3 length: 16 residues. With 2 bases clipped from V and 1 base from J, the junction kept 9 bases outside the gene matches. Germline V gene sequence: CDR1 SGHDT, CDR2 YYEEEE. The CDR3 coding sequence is TGTGCCAGCAGCTTTACGACTAGCCTTAAGTCCTACGAGCAGTACTTC. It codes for CASSFTTSLKSYEQYF.

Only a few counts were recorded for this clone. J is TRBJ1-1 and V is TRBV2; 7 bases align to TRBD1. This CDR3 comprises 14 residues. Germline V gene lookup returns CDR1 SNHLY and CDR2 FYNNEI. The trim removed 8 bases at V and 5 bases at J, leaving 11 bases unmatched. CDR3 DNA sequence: TGTGCCAGCGGGGGGCAGGGGGTTATGACTGAAGCTTTCTTT. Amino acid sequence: CASGGQGVMTEAFF.

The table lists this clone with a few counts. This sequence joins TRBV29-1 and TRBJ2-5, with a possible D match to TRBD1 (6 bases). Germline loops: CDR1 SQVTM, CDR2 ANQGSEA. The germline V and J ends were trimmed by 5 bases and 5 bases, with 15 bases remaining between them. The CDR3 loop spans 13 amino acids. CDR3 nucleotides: TGCAGCGTTATTTTAGCAGGGGTGGAGACCCAGTACTTC. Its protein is CSVILAGVETQYF.

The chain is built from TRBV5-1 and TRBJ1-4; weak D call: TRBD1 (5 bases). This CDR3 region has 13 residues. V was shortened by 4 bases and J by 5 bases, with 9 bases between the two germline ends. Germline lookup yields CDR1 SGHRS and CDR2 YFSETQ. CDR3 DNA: TGCGCCAGCAGCACCGGGGCGAATGAAAAACTGTTTTTT. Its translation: CASSTGANEKLFF. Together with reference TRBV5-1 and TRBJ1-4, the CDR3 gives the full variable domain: KAGVTQTPRYLIKTRGQQVTLSCSPISGHRSVSWYQQTPGQGLQFLFEYFSETQRNKGNFPGRFSGRQFSNSRSEMNVSTLELGDSALYLCASSTGANEKLFFGSGTQLSVL.

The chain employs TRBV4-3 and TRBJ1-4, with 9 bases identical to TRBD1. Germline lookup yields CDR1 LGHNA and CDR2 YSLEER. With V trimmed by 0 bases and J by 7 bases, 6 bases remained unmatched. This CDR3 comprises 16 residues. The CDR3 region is CASSQDGTGYGEKLFF. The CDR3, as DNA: TGCGCCAGCAGCCAAGATGGGACAGGGTACGGTGAAAAACTGTTTTTT.

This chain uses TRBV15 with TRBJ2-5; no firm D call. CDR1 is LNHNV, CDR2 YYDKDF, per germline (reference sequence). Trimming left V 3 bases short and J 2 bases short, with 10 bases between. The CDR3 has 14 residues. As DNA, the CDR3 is TGTGCCACCAGCAGTCAGACGCTACAAGAGACCCAGTACTTC. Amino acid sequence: CATSSQTLQETQYF.

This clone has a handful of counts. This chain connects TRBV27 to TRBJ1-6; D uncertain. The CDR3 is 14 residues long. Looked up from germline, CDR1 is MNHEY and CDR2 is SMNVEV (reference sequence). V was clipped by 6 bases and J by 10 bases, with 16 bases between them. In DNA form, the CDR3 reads TGTGCCAGCAGCCCCGGGCAGTCCACCTCACCCCTCCACTTT. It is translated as CASSPGQSTSPLHF.

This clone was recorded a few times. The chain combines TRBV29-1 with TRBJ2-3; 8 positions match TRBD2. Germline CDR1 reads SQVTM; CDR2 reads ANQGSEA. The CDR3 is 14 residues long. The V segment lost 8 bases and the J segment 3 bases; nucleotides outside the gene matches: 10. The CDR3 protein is CSTVLGLATDTQYF. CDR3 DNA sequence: TGCAGCACTGTTCTAGGACTAGCAACAGATACGCAGTATTTT.

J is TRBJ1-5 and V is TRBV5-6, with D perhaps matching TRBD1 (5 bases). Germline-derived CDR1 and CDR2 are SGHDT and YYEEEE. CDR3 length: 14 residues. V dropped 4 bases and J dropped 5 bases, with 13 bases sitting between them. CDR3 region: CASSRVRGDQPQHF. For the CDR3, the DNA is TGTGCCAGCAGCCGAGTCCGGGGCGATCAGCCCCAGCATTTT.